This T cell receptor (beta chain) was recorded in a study of chronic HIV infection and antiretroviral therapy. TCRdb called the 5' RACE reads again in MiXCR, with one record for every CDR3 protein. The repertoire consists of 40,000 to 50,000 distinct CDR3 sequences, with under 20% occurring once and the leading ten covering roughly 3%. The origin of this receptor is an adult who had HIV and had not received antiretroviral therapy, or was an uninfected healthy control (not recorded which). Material for sequencing was peripheral blood.

This CDR3 is CSATLQGGAFF. CDR3 DNA sequence: TGCAGTGCTACTCTACAGGGGGGAGCTTTCTTT. The rearrangement joins TRBV20-1 to TRBJ1-1, with 8 bases that match TRBD1. Germline trimming cut 4 bases from V and 10 bases from J; bases unmatched to any gene: 5. The CDR3 spans 11 residues. Germline V gene lookup returns CDR1 DFQATT and CDR2 SNEGSKA (reference sequence).